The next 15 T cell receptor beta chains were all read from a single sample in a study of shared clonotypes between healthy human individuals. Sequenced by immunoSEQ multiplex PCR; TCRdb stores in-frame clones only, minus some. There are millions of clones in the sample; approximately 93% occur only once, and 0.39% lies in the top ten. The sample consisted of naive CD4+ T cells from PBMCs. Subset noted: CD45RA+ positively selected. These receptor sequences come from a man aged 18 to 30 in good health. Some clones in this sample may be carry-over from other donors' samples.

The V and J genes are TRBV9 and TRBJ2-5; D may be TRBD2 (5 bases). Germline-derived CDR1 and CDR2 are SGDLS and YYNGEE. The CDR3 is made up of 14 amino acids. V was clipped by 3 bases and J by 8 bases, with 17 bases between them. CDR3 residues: CASSGLQPPRTQYF. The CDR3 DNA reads TGTGCCAGCAGCGGACTACAGCCCCCACGTACCCAGTACTTC.

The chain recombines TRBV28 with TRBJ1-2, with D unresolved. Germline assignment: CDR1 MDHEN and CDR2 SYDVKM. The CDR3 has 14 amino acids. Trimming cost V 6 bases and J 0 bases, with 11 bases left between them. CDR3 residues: CASSPHTTNYGYTF. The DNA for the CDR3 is TGTGCCAGCAGCCCCCACACAACTAACTATGGCTACACCTTC.

The CDR3 nucleotides read TGTGCCAGCAGCTTACTAGCGGGGGGGAACACAGATACGCAGTATTTT. Its translation: CASSLLAGGNTDTQYF. This chain connects TRBV7-9 to TRBJ2-3, with 12 bases matching TRBD2. Germline V gene data show CDR1 as SEHNR and CDR2 as FQNEAQ (reference sequence). The CDR3 covers 16 residues. After removal of 2 bases from V and 2 bases from J, the junction contained 2 bases not matched to a gene.

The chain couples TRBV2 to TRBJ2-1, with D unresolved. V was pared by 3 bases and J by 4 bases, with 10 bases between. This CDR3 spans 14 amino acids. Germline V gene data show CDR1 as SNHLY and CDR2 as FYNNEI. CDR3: CASSELGRYNEQFF. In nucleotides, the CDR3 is TGTGCCAGCAGTGAGCTGGGCCGTTACAATGAGCAGTTCTTC.

The CDR3 spells CASSYSYRGSYEQYF. CDR3 bases: TGTGCCAGCAGTTACTCGTACAGGGGCTCCTACGAGCAGTACTTC. The chain uses TRBV6-6 and TRBJ2-7; 7 nucleotides align to TRBD1. Germline V gene sequence: CDR1 MNHNY, CDR2 SVGAGI (reference sequence). V lost 0 bases, J lost 0 bases, and 2 bases stayed unmatched. CDR3 length equals 15 residues.

As DNA, the CDR3 is TGCGCCAGCAGCTTGGACGGGAGGGGCTCAGGGGAGCTGTTTTTT. Its translation: CASSLDGRGSGELFF. V usage is TRBV5-1 and J usage is TRBJ2-2, with 8 bases that match TRBD2. Germline CDR1 reads SGHRS; CDR2 reads YFSETQ. The V segment lost 0 bases and the J segment 8 bases; nucleotides outside the gene matches: 6. The CDR3 has 15 amino acids.

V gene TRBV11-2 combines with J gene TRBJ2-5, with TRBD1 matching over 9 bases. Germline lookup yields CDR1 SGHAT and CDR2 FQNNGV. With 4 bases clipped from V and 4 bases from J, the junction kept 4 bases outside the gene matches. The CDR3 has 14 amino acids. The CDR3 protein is CASSSQGAAETQYF. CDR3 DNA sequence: TGTGCCAGCAGCTCACAGGGGGCGGCAGAGACCCAGTACTTC. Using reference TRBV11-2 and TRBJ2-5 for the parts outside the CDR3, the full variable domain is EAGVAQSPRYKIIEKRQSVAFWCNPISGHATLYWYQQILGQGPKLLIQFQNNGVVDDSQLPKDRFSAERLKGVDSTLKIQPAKLEDSAVYLCASSSQGAAETQYFGPGTRLLVL.

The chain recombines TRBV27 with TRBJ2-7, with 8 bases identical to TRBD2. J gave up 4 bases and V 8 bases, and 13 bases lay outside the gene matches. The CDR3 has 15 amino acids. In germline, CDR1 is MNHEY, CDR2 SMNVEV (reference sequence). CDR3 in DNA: TGTGCCAGCGCCGTCCGTCGGGAGGGCCAGTACGAGCAGTACTTC. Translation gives CASAVRREGQYEQYF.

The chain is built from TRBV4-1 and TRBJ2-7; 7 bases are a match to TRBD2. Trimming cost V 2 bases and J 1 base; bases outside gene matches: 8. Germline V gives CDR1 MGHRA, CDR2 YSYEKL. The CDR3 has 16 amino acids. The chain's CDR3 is CASSQIPGGRSYEQYF. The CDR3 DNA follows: TGCGCCAGCAGCCAAATTCCGGGGGGTCGTTCCTACGAGCAGTACTTC.

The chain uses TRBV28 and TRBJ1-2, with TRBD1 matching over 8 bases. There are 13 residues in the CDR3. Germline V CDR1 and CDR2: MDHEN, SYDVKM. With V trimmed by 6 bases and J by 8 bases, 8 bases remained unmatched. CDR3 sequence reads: CASRYGQGNGYTF. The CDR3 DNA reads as TGTGCCAGCAGGTATGGACAGGGCAACGGCTACACCTTC.

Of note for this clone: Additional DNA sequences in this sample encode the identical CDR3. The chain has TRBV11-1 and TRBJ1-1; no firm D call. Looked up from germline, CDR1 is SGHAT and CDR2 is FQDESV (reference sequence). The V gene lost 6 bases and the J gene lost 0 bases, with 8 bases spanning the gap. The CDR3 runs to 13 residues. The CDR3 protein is CASSLIMNTEAFF. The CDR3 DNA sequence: TGTGCCAGCAGTCTAATTATGAACACTGAAGCTTTCTTT.

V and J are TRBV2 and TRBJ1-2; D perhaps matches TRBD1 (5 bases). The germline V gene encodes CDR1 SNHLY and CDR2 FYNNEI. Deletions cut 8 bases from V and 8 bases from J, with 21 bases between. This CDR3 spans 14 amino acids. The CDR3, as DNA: TGTGCCAGCCCCAAGAGGGGAGGCCGAAGGGGCTACACCTTC. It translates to CASPKRGGRRGYTF.

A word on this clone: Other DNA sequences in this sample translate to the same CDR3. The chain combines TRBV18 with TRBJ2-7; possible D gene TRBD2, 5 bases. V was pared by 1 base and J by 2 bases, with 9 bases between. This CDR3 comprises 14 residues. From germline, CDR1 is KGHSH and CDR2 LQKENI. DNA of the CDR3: TGTGCCAGCTCACCACGTACGGGAACCTACGAGCAGTACTTC. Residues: CASSPRTGTYEQYF.

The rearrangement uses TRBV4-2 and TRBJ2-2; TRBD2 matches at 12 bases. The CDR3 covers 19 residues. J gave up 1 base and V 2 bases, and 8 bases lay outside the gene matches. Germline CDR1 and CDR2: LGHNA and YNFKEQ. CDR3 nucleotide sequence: TGTGCCAGCAGCCAATTAGGACTAGCGGGATCCTTGAACACCGGGGAGCTGTTTTTT. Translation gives CASSQLGLAGSLNTGELFF.

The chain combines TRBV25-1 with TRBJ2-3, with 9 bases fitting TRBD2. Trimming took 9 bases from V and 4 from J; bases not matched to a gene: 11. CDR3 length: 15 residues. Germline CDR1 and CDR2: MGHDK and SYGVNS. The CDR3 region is CAREGIAGVPDTQYF. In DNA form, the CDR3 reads TGTGCCAGGGAAGGGATAGCGGGAGTCCCAGATACGCAGTATTTT.